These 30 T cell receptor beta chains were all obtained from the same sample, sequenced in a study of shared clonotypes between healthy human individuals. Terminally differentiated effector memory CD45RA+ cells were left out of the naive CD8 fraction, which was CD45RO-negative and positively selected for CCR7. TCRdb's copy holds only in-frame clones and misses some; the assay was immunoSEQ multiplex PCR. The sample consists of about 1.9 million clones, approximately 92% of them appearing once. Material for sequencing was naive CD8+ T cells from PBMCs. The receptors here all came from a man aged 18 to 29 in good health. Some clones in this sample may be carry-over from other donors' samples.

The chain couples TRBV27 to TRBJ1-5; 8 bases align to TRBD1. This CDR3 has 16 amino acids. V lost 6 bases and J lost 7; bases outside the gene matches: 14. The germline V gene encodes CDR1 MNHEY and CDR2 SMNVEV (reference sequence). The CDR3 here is CASSQTGAPSWQPQHF. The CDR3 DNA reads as TGTGCCAGCAGCCAGACAGGGGCCCCTAGCTGGCAGCCCCAGCATTTT.

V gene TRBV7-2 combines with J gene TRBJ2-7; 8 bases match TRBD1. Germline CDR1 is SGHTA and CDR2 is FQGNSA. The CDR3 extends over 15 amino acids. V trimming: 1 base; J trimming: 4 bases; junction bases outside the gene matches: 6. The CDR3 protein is CASSLGPGQAYEQYF. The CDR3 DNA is TGTGCCAGCAGCTTAGGACCGGGACAGGCATACGAGCAGTACTTC.

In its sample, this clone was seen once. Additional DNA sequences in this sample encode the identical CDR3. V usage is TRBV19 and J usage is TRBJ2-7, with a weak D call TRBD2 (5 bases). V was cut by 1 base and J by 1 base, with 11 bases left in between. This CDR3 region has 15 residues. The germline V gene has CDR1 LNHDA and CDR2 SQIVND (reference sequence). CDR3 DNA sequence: TGTGCCAGTAGTATAGCCCGAGGGATTTCCTACGAGCAGTACTTC. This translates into CASSIARGISYEQYF. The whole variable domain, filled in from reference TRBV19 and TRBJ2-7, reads DGGITQSPKYLFRKEGQNVTLSCEQNLNHDAMYWYRQDPGQGLRLIYYSQIVNDFQKGDIAEGYSVSREKKESFPLTVTSAQKNPTAFYLCASSIARGISYEQYFGPGTRLTVT.

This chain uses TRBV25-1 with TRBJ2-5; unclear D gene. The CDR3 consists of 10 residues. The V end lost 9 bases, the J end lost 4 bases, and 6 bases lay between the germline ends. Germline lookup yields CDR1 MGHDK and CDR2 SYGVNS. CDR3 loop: CASALETQYF. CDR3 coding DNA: TGTGCCAGTGCGTTAGAGACCCAGTACTTC.

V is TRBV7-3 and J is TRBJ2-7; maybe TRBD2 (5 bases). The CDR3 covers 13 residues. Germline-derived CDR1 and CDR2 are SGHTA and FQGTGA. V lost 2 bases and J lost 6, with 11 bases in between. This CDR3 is CASSLAGNSEQYF. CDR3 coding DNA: TGTGCCAGCAGCTTAGCCGGGAACTCCGAGCAGTACTTC. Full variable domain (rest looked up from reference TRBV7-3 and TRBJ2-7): GAGVSQTPSNKVTEKGKYVELRCDPISGHTALYWYRQSLGQGPEFLIYFQGTGAADDSGLPNDRFFAVRPEGSVSTLKIQRTERGDSAVYLCASSLAGNSEQYFGPGTRLTVT.

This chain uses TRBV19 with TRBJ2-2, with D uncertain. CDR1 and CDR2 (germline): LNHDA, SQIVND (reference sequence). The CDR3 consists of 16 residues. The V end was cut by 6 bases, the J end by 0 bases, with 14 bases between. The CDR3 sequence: CASSPLVNANTGELFF. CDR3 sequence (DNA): TGTGCCAGTAGCCCTTTAGTTAACGCGAACACCGGGGAGCTGTTTTTT.

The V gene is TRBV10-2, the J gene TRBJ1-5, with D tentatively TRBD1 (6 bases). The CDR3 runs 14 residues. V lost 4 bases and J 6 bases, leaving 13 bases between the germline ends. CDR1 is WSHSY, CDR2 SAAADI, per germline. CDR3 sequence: CASSGQGSGQPQHF. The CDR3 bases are TGCGCCAGCAGTGGGCAGGGGTCGGGTCAGCCCCAGCATTTT.

The CDR3 reads CASSPTTRGYEQYF. CDR3 bases: TGCGCCAGCAGCCCGACTACGAGGGGTTACGAGCAGTACTTC. The chain carries TRBV4-1 and TRBJ2-7; D tentatively fits TRBD1 or TRBD2 (5 bases each). Germline assignment: CDR1 MGHRA and CDR2 YSYEKL. The CDR3 has 14 amino acids. Trimming pared 4 bases from V and 4 bases from J, leaving 14 bases between.

Here the CDR3 DNA reads TGTGCCAGCAGTTTTATCCAGGTTGAGCAGTACTTC. The encoded protein is CASSFIQVEQYF. This rearrangement joins TRBV11-2 to TRBJ2-7; unclear D gene. The CDR3 totals 12 residues. The germline V gene has CDR1 SGHAT and CDR2 FQNNGV. Trimming stripped 6 bases from V and 7 bases from J, with 13 bases between.

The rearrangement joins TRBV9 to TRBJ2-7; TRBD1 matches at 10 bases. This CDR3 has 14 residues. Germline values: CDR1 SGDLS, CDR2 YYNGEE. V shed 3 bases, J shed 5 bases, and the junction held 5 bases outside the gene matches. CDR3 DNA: TGTGCCAGCAGCGCTTCCGGGACAGGGGACGAGCAGTACTTC. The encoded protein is CASSASGTGDEQYF.

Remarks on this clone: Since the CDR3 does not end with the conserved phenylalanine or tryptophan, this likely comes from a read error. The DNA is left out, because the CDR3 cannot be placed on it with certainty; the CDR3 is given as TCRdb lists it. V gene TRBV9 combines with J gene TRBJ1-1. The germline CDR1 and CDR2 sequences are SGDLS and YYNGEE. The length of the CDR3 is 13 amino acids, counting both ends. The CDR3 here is CASSVGSGGRVLL.

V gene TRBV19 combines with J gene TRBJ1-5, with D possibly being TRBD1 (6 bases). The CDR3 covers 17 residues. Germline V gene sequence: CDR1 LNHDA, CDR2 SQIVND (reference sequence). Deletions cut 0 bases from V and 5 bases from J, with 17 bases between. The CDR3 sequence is CASSIDPRTESYQPQHF. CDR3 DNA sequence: TGTGCCAGTAGTATAGATCCTCGGACAGAGAGTTATCAGCCCCAGCATTTT.

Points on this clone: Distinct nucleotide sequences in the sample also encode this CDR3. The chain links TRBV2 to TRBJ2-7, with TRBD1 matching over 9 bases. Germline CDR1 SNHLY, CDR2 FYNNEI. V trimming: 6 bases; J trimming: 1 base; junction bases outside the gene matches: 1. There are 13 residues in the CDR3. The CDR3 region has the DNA TGTGCCAGCAGAGACAGGGGGTCCTACGAGCAGTACTTC. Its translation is CASRDRGSYEQYF.

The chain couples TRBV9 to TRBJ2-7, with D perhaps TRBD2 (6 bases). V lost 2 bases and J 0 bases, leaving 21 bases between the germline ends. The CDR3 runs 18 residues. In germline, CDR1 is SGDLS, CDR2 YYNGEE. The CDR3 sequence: CASSVGLAIEKSSYEQYF. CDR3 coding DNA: TGTGCCAGCAGCGTGGGCCTAGCGATCGAAAAAAGCTCCTACGAGCAGTACTTC.

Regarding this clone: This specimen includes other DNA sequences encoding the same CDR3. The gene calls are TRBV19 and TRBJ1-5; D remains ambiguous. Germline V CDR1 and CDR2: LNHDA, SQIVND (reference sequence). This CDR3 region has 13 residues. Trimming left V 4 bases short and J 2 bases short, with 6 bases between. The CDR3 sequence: CASSSDGNQPQHF. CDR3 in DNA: TGTGCCAGTAGTAGCGACGGCAATCAGCCCCAGCATTTT. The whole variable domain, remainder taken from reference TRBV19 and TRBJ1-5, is DGGITQSPKYLFRKEGQNVTLSCEQNLNHDAMYWYRQDPGQGLRLIYYSQIVNDFQKGDIAEGYSVSREKKESFPLTVTSAQKNPTAFYLCASSSDGNQPQHFGDGTRLSIL.

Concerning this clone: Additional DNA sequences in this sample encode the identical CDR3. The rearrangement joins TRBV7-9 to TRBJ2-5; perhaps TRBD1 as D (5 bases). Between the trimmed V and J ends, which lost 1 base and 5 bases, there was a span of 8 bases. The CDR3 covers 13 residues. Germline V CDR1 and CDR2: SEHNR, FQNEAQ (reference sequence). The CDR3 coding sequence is TGTGCCAGCAGCTTAGAGGGGCGGGAGACCCAGTACTTC. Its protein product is CASSLEGRETQYF.

The DNA for the CDR3 is TGTGCCAGTAGTAAGACAGGGGGCGCCTACTACGAGCAGTACTTC. Its translation is CASSKTGGAYYEQYF. The J gene is TRBJ2-7, the V gene TRBV19; TRBD1 agrees at 10 bases. Per the germline V gene, CDR1 is LNHDA and CDR2 is SQIVND (reference sequence). The CDR3 runs 15 residues. Trimming cost V 4 bases and J 3 bases; bases outside gene matches: 6. The full variable domain, its missing parts supplied by reference TRBV19 and TRBJ2-7, is DGGITQSPKYLFRKEGQNVTLSCEQNLNHDAMYWYRQDPGQGLRLIYYSQIVNDFQKGDIAEGYSVSREKKESFPLTVTSAQKNPTAFYLCASSKTGGAYYEQYFGPGTRLTVT.

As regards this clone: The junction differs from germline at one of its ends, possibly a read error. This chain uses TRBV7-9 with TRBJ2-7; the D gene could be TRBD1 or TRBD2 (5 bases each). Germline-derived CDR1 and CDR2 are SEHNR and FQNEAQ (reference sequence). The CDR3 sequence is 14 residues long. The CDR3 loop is CASTLITGLYEQYF. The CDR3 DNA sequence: TGTGCCAGCACCTTAATCACGGGGCTCTACGAGCAGTACTTC.

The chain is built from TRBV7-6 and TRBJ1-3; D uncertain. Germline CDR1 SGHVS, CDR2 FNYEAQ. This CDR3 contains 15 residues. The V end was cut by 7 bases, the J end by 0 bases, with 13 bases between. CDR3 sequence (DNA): TGTGCCAGCACAGAAGTTCCCAGCTCTGGAAACACCATATATTTT. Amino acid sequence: CASTEVPSSGNTIYF.

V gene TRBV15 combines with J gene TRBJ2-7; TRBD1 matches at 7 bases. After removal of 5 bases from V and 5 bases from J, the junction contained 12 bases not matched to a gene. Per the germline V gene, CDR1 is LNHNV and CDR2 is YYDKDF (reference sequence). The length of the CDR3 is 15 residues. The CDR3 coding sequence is TGTGCCACCAGCCCCGGACAGGTCGGGTCGAACGAGCAGTACTTC. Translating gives CATSPGQVGSNEQYF.

CDR3 in amino acids: CASSQDRSGGGGETQYF. CDR3 coding DNA: TGCGCCAGCAGCCAAGATCGTTCCGGGGGCGGTGGGGAGACCCAGTACTTC. J is TRBJ2-5 and V is TRBV4-1; D assignment may be TRBD1 or TRBD2 (6 bases each). The CDR3 is 17 amino acids. CDR1 MGHRA and CDR2 YSYEKL come from the germline V gene. With 0 bases removed from V and 5 bases from J, the gap between germline ends came to 19 bases.

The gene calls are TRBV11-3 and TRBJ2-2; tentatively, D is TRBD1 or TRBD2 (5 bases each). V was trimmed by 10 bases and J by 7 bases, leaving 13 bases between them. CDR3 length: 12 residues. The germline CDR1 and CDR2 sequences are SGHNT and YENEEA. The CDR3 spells CATGQRGGELFF. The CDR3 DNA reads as TGTGCCACGGGGCAGAGGGGCGGGGAGCTGTTTTTT. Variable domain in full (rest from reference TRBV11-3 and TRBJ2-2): EAGVVQSPRYKIIEKKQPVAFWCNPISGHNTLYWYLQNLGQGPELLIRYENEEAVDDSQLPKDRFSAERLKGVDSTLKIQPAELGDSAVYLCATGQRGGELFFGEGSRLTVL.

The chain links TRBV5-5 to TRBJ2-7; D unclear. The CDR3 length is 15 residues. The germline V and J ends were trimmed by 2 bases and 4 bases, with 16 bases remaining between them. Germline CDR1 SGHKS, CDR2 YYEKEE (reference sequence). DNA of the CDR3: TGTGCCAGCAGCTTCCTTGAGTACTGGGGATACGAGCAGTACTTC. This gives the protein CASSFLEYWGYEQYF.

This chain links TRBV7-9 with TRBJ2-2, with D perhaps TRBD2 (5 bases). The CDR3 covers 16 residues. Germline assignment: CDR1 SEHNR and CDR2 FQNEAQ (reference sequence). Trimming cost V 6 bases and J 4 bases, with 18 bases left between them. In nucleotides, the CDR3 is TGTGCCAGCAGAACCACTAGAGGAACTTTCACCGGGGAGCTGTTTTTT. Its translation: CASRTTRGTFTGELFF. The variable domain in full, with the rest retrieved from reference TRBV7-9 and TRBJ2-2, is DTGVSQNPRHKITKRGQNVTFRCDPISEHNRLYWYRQTLGQGPEFLTYFQNEAQLEKSRLLSDRFSAERPKGSFSTLEIQRTEQGDSAMYLCASRTTRGTFTGELFFGEGSRLTVL.

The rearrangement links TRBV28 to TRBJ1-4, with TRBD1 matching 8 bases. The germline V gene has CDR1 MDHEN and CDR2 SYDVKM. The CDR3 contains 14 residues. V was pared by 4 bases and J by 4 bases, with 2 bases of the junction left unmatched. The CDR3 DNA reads TGTGCCAGCAGTTGGGACAGGTTTAATGAAAAACTGTTTTTT. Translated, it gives CASSWDRFNEKLFF. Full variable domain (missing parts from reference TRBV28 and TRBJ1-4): DVKVTQSSRYLVKRTGEKVFLECVQDMDHENMFWYRQDPGLGLRLIYFSYDVKMKEKGDIPEGYSVSREKKERFSLILESASTNQTSMYLCASSWDRFNEKLFFGSGTQLSVL.

CDR3 bases: TGTGCCATCAGTGAGTCGGGGACAGGACCGGCACGATACACCATATATTTT. This gives the protein CAISESGTGPARYTIYF. The genes are TRBV10-3 and TRBJ1-3; 8 bases are a match to TRBD1. The germline gives CDR1 ENHRY, CDR2 SYGVKD. V gave up 0 bases and J gave up 8 bases; unmatched junction bases: 12. The CDR3 is made up of 17 amino acids.

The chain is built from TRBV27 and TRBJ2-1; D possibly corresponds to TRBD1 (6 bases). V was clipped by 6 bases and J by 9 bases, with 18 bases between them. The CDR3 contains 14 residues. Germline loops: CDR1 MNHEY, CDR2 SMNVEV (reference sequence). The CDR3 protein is CASREEARGPEQFF. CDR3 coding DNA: TGTGCCAGCAGGGAGGAGGCCAGGGGTCCTGAGCAGTTCTTC.

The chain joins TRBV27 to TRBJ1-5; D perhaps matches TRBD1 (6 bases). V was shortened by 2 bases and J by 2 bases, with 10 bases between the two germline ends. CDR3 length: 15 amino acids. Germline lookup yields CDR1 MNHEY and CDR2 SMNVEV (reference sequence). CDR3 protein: CASSLRGGGNQPQHF. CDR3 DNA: TGTGCCAGCAGTTTAAGAGGGGGAGGCAATCAGCCCCAGCATTTT.

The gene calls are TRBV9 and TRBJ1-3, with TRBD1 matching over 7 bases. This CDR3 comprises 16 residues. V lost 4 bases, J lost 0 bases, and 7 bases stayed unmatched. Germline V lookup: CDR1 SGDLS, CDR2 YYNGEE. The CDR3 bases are TGTGCCAGCAGCCCAGCTGCAGGGGGCTCTGGAAACACCATATATTTT. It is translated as CASSPAAGGSGNTIYF.

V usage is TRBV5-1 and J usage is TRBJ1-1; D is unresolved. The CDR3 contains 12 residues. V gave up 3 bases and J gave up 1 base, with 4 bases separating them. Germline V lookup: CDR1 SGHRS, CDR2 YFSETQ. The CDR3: CASSYRNTEAFF. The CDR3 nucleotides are TGCGCCAGCAGCTACAGGAACACTGAAGCTTTCTTT.